One sample yielded the 26 T cell receptor beta chains listed below, sequenced in a study of PD-1 blockade in classical Hodgkin lymphoma. The repertoire was sequenced with immunoSEQ multiplex PCR; TCRdb's copy has only in-frame clones and lacks some. Of fewer than 25,000 clones listed, 77% were seen once; the top ten hold roughly 40%. All the patients suffered relapse after autologous stem cell transplantation, and brentuximab vedotin exposure differed. The specimen was peripheral blood mononuclear cells (PBMCs), collected before the second cycle of nivolumab. These receptors originate from a human donor with classical Hodgkin lymphoma.

Only one count was recorded for this clone. V is TRBV9 and J is TRBJ1-6, with unresolved D. V lost 0 bases and J lost 8, with 12 bases in between. Germline V gene data show CDR1 as SGDLS and CDR2 as YYNGEE. The CDR3 length is 15 residues. In nucleotides, the CDR3 is TGTGCCAGCAGCGTAGGGAACCTAGGAGATTCACCCCTCCACTTT. Amino acid sequence: CASSVGNLGDSPLHF.

This chain uses TRBV6-1 with TRBJ1-5; 7 nucleotides line up with TRBD1. The V gene's germline CDR1 is MNHNS and CDR2 SASEGT. Trimming took 4 bases from V and 9 from J; bases not matched to a gene: 6. This CDR3 spans 13 amino acids. Here the CDR3 reads CASSATGRVPQHF. CDR3 nucleotide sequence: TGTGCCAGCAGTGCGACAGGGAGGGTGCCCCAGCATTTT.

The CDR3 here is CASSFKGGDSPLHF. CDR3 DNA: TGTGCCAGCAGTTTTAAAGGCGGCGATTCACCCCTCCACTTT. The J gene is TRBJ1-6, the V gene TRBV6-6, with no clear D. The CDR3 is 14 residues long. Germline lookup yields CDR1 MNHNY and CDR2 SVGAGI (reference sequence). V lost 4 bases and J 8 bases, leaving 12 bases between the germline ends.

The genes are TRBV4-2 and TRBJ2-2; a possible D gene is TRBD2 (6 bases). V was trimmed by 0 bases and J by 4 bases, leaving 18 bases between them. CDR1 is LGHNA, CDR2 YNFKEQ, per germline. The CDR3 sequence is 18 residues long. The CDR3 reads CASSQEWDGGLGTGELFF. As DNA, the CDR3 is TGTGCCAGCAGCCAAGAATGGGACGGGGGATTAGGCACCGGGGAGCTGTTTTTT.

This chain joins TRBV12-5 and TRBJ2-3, with D perhaps being TRBD1 or TRBD2 (5 bases each). From germline, CDR1 is LGHNT and CDR2 FRNRAP. The CDR3 runs to 15 residues. V was clipped by 1 base and J by 4 bases, with 12 bases between them. The CDR3 nucleotides read TGTGCTAGTGGTTTGGGGGACGACGGCGCAGATACGCAGTATTTT. Its protein is CASGLGDDGADTQYF.

This clone was seen just once. The genes are TRBV7-2 and TRBJ2-1, with 12 bases aligning to TRBD2. CDR3 length: 17 residues. With 4 bases clipped from V and 10 bases from J, the junction kept 14 bases outside the gene matches. Germline CDR1 and CDR2: SGHTA and FQGNSA. The CDR3 is CASSYSTLTSGRQEQFF. CDR3 coding DNA: TGTGCCAGCAGCTACTCCACCCTGACTAGCGGGAGACAAGAGCAGTTCTTC.

CDR3 in amino acids: CASSLKGVSYEQYF. The CDR3 DNA sequence: TGTGCCAGCAGCTTAAAGGGGGTCTCCTACGAGCAGTACTTC. The chain uses TRBV13 and TRBJ2-7; perhaps TRBD1 as D (6 bases). The CDR3 loop spans 14 amino acids. The V end lost 2 bases, the J end lost 0 bases, and 8 bases lay between the germline ends. The germline gives CDR1 PRHDT, CDR2 FYEKMQ (reference sequence).

This chain connects TRBV29-1 to TRBJ1-4, with D maybe TRBD1 (6 bases). This CDR3 region has 14 residues. Per germline, CDR1 SQVTM and CDR2 ANQGSEA. The V end was cut by 4 bases, the J end by 8 bases, with 17 bases between. The CDR3 bases are TGCAGCGTTGTGGTAGATGGGACAAACGAAAAACTGTTTTTT. Translating it yields CSVVVDGTNEKLFF.

The CDR3 bases are TGTGCCAGCAGTTACGGCACCTCCTACGAGCAGTACTTC. Protein: CASSYGTSYEQYF. The chain combines TRBV6-5 with TRBJ2-7; the D is unclear. V lost 2 bases, J lost 0 bases, and 5 bases lay in between. Germline lookup yields CDR1 MNHEY and CDR2 SVGAGI. This CDR3 comprises 13 residues.

The chain uses TRBV5-6 and TRBJ1-1; D is perhaps TRBD1 (5 bases). The germline V gene encodes CDR1 SGHDT and CDR2 YYEEEE. This CDR3 spans 15 amino acids. The germline V and J ends were trimmed by 2 bases and 0 bases, with 11 bases remaining between them. CDR3 sequence reads: CASSFLQEVNTEAFF. Written as DNA, the CDR3 is TGTGCCAGCAGCTTCCTACAGGAGGTGAACACTGAAGCTTTCTTT.

This chain uses TRBV19 with TRBJ1-2, with D unresolved. V was shortened by 6 bases and J by 8 bases, with 22 bases between the two germline ends. Germline CDR1 and CDR2: LNHDA and SQIVND (reference sequence). The CDR3 extends over 15 amino acids. CDR3 in amino acids: CASSLRSRRLSGYTF. The CDR3 bases are TGTGCCAGTAGCCTGAGATCCCGGAGACTTAGCGGCTACACCTTC.

The CDR3 DNA follows: TGCGCCTCCTCGCGGGGCACCTCCTACGAGCAGTACTTC. It translates to CASSRGTSYEQYF. This chain uses TRBV5-1 with TRBJ2-7; tentatively, D is TRBD2 (6 bases). V shed 10 bases and J shed 0 bases, with 14 bases lying between them. Germline V gives CDR1 SGHRS, CDR2 YFSETQ. CDR3 length: 13 residues.

V and J are TRBV5-6 and TRBJ1-3; D gene uncertain. V shed 2 bases and J shed 4 bases, with 13 bases lying between them. CDR3 size: 15 residues. Germline V gene lookup returns CDR1 SGHDT and CDR2 YYEEEE. Written as DNA, the CDR3 is TGTGCCAGCAGCTTTCTTGCGGGCTCAGGAAACACCATATATTTT. This sequence encodes CASSFLAGSGNTIYF.

The chain carries TRBV5-1 and TRBJ2-1, with a tentative D call TRBD2 (7 bases). There are 15 residues in the CDR3. V was clipped by 2 bases and J by 5 bases, with 14 bases between them. Germline CDR1 reads SGHRS; CDR2 reads YFSETQ. CDR3 DNA: TGCGCCAGCAGCTTAGGGGGGGCGAGCAACAATGAGCAGTTCTTC. It translates to CASSLGGASNNEQFF.

V usage is TRBV27 and J usage is TRBJ2-1; a possible D gene is TRBD2 (5 bases). Germline V gene sequence: CDR1 MNHEY, CDR2 SMNVEV (reference sequence). The CDR3 covers 15 residues. V was shortened by 7 bases and J by 2 bases, with 15 bases between the two germline ends. The CDR3 region is CASKFQGRTYNEQFF. Written as DNA, the CDR3 is TGTGCCAGCAAATTTCAAGGGAGAACCTACAATGAGCAGTTCTTC.

The rearrangement uses TRBV19 and TRBJ1-4, with 7 positions matching TRBD1. V gave up 2 bases and J gave up 0 bases; unmatched junction bases: 3. From germline, CDR1 is LNHDA and CDR2 SQIVND (reference sequence). The CDR3 runs 16 residues. The CDR3 DNA follows: TGTGCCAGTAGTATAAAGCAGGGGGCAACTAATGAAAAACTGTTTTTT. This sequence encodes CASSIKQGATNEKLFF. Using reference TRBV19 and TRBJ1-4 for the parts outside the CDR3, the full variable domain is DGGITQSPKYLFRKEGQNVTLSCEQNLNHDAMYWYRQDPGQGLRLIYYSQIVNDFQKGDIAEGYSVSREKKESFPLTVTSAQKNPTAFYLCASSIKQGATNEKLFFGSGTQLSVL.

Points on this clone: Additional DNA sequences in this sample encode the identical CDR3. The rearrangement joins TRBV7-9 to TRBJ2-1; D is unclear. The CDR3 has 11 residues. V shed 5 bases and J shed 7 bases, with 6 bases lying between them. Germline V CDR1 and CDR2: SEHNR, FQNEAQ (reference sequence). CDR3 nucleotides: TGTGCCAGCAGCCCCAGGAATGAGCAGTTCTTC. Its protein is CASSPRNEQFF.

V is TRBV7-6 and J is TRBJ2-7; D remains unclear. Germline-derived CDR1 and CDR2 are SGHVS and FNYEAQ. The V and J ends lost 2 bases and 4 bases respectively, with 15 bases between them. The CDR3 covers 15 residues. The CDR3 DNA reads TGTGCCAGCAGCTTACTCGCCCGGCCTGGTTACGAGCAGTACTTC. Its translation: CASSLLARPGYEQYF. Full variable domain (outside the CDR3, taken from reference TRBV7-6 and TRBJ2-7): GAGVSQSPRYKVTKRGQDVALRCDPISGHVSLYWYRQALGQGPEFLTYFNYEAQQDKSGLPNDRFSAERPEGSISTLTIQRTEQRDSAMYRCASSLLARPGYEQYFGPGTRLTVT.

Only a few counts were recorded for this clone. The J gene is TRBJ1-1, the V gene TRBV19, with 7 positions matching TRBD1. Germline V gene data show CDR1 as LNHDA and CDR2 as SQIVND (reference sequence). The CDR3 spans 14 residues. J gave up 4 bases and V 6 bases, and 8 bases lay outside the gene matches. The CDR3 DNA reads TGTGCCAGTAGGACAGGGCGCCTTGGCACTGAAGCTTTCTTT. Translating it yields CASRTGRLGTEAFF.

This rearrangement joins TRBV18 to TRBJ1-4; the D gene is possibly TRBD1 (5 bases). V was pared by 5 bases and J by 5 bases, with 12 bases between. Per the germline V gene, CDR1 is KGHSH and CDR2 is LQKENI. This CDR3 has 14 amino acids. CDR3 amino acids: CASSGTTENEKLFF. The DNA of the CDR3 is TGTGCCAGCTCAGGGACGACGGAAAATGAAAAACTGTTTTTT.

This clone came up a few times. The V gene is TRBV4-1, the J gene TRBJ2-7; no definite D call. The length of the CDR3 is 14 residues. CDR1 and CDR2 from the germline V gene are MGHRA and YSYEKL. Trimming shortened V by 1 base and J by 3 bases, and 10 bases separated the two germline ends. The CDR3, as DNA: TGCGCCAGCAGCCAAGTTATTAGTAACTACGAGCAGTACTTC. Its translation is CASSQVISNYEQYF.

This clone was recorded once. V is TRBV5-1 and J is TRBJ1-5, with D perhaps TRBD1 (6 bases). The CDR3 is made up of 16 amino acids. V dropped 4 bases and J dropped 0 bases, with 14 bases sitting between them. CDR1 SGHRS and CDR2 YFSETQ come from the germline V gene. The CDR3, as DNA: TGCGCCAGCAGCCCTGAGGGACATTATAGCAATCAGCCCCAGCATTTT. Its translation: CASSPEGHYSNQPQHF.

This chain connects TRBV7-9 to TRBJ2-1, with 9 bases identical to TRBD1. The CDR3 totals 15 residues. Germline lookup yields CDR1 SEHNR and CDR2 FQNEAQ (reference sequence). Trimming cost V 8 bases and J 4 bases; bases outside gene matches: 9. CDR3 loop: CASRSRDRVYNEQFF. Here the CDR3 DNA reads TGTGCCAGCCGAAGCCGGGACAGGGTGTACAATGAGCAGTTCTTC. Using reference TRBV7-9 and TRBJ2-1 for the parts outside the CDR3, the full variable domain is DTGVSQNPRHKITKRGQNVTFRCDPISEHNRLYWYRQTLGQGPEFLTYFQNEAQLEKSRLLSDRFSAERPKGSFSTLEIQRTEQGDSAMYLCASRSRDRVYNEQFFGPGTRLTVL.

The chain couples TRBV20-1 to TRBJ2-3, with no clear D. This CDR3 spans 11 amino acids. Germline CDR1 reads DFQATT; CDR2 reads SNEGSKA (reference sequence). The V and J ends lost 0 bases and 6 bases respectively, with 4 bases between them. The CDR3, as DNA: TGCAGTGCTAGAGATTCCGATACGCAGTATTTT. Encoded protein: CSARDSDTQYF.

The CDR3 DNA reads as TGTGCCAGCAGTCGACAGGGACTCAATCAGCCCCAGCATTTT. It translates to CASSRQGLNQPQHF. The chain employs TRBV6-1 and TRBJ1-5; 7 bases agree with TRBD1. V dropped 5 bases and J dropped 3; count of bases not matched to a gene: 4. The length of the CDR3 is 14 residues. In germline, CDR1 is MNHNS, CDR2 SASEGT.

This chain connects TRBV28 to TRBJ2-3, with D maybe TRBD1 (6 bases). Trimming cost V 6 bases and J 10 bases, with 17 bases left between them. The CDR3 is 13 amino acids. Germline assignment: CDR1 MDHEN and CDR2 SYDVKM. CDR3 amino acids: CASRSRGRRSQYF. CDR3 nucleotides: TGTGCCAGCAGATCCAGGGGAAGAAGATCGCAGTATTTT. The variable domain in full, with the rest retrieved from reference TRBV28 and TRBJ2-3, is DVKVTQSSRYLVKRTGEKVFLECVQDMDHENMFWYRQDPGLGLRLIYFSYDVKMKEKGDIPEGYSVSREKKERFSLILESASTNQTSMYLCASRSRGRRSQYFGPGTRLTVL.